Below, 15 T cell receptor beta chains from the same sample are listed, as sequenced in a study of sequential checkpoint blockade in melanoma. Assay used: immunoSEQ multiplex PCR; TCRdb lists only in-frame clones, some missing. The table records 9,500 to 11,000 clones, 78% of them present only once. Indicated treatment: randomized to nivolumab then ipilimumab (arm A) or the reverse (arm B). Here the sequenced sample was CD8+ T cells sorted from blood (inferred from file names), taken from a patient given nivolumab and ipilimumab in sequence. The receptor source for this set is a human donor with melanoma.

The gene calls are TRBV6-5 and TRBJ1-1, with unresolved D. Between the trimmed V and J ends, which lost 0 bases and 6 bases, there was a span of 8 bases. The CDR3 has 13 residues. Germline V lookup: CDR1 MNHEY, CDR2 SVGAGI. The CDR3 region has the DNA TGTGCCAGCAGTTACTCCTGGGCCGCTGAAGCTTTCTTT. Protein sequence: CASSYSWAAEAFF.

J is TRBJ2-3 and V is TRBV6-1; D is perhaps TRBD2 (7 bases). CDR1 is MNHNS and CDR2 is SASEGT in the germline V gene. Trimming pared 0 bases from V and 6 bases from J, leaving 16 bases between. The CDR3 length is 16 residues. CDR3 sequence: CASSEASEGGKDTQYF. In DNA, the CDR3 is TGTGCCAGCAGTGAAGCGAGTGAGGGGGGGAAGGATACGCAGTATTTT.

J is TRBJ1-5 and V is TRBV2, with no clear D. Trimming pared 2 bases from V and 5 bases from J, leaving 7 bases between. This CDR3 region has 13 residues. Per the germline V gene, CDR1 is SNHLY and CDR2 is FYNNEI. The CDR3 reads CASSEWGDQPQHF. The CDR3 coding sequence is TGTGCCAGCAGTGAATGGGGAGATCAGCCCCAGCATTTT.

This clone was observed once. This chain links TRBV6-1 with TRBJ2-3; the match to TRBD2 covers 8 bases. The CDR3 extends over 14 amino acids. Per germline, CDR1 MNHNS and CDR2 SASEGT. V shed 4 bases and J 2 bases; nucleotides not matched to a gene: 2. The CDR3 region is CASSGLAHTDTQYF. CDR3 in DNA: TGTGCCAGCAGTGGACTAGCGCACACAGATACGCAGTATTTT.

This chain connects TRBV10-1 to TRBJ1-6; 9 bases agree with TRBD1. The germline V gene has CDR1 WNHNN and CDR2 SYGVQD (reference sequence). J was trimmed by 7 bases and V by 6 bases; bases with no gene match: 10. The CDR3 is made up of 16 amino acids. The CDR3 spells CASRATPDRGNSPLHF. DNA for the CDR3: TGCGCCAGCAGGGCAACCCCGGACAGGGGAAATTCACCCCTCCACTTT.

A few counts support this clone. This rearrangement joins TRBV18 to TRBJ2-7, with TRBD1 identical over 12 bases. The CDR3 has 17 amino acids. V was pared by 3 bases and J by 4 bases, with 10 bases of the junction left unmatched. Germline V gene sequence: CDR1 KGHSH, CDR2 LQKENI. The CDR3 DNA is TGTGCCAGCTCACCTTCTGGGACAGGGGGCGGGTCGTACGAGCAGTACTTC. Its translation is CASSPSGTGGGSYEQYF.

V is TRBV4-1 and J is TRBJ2-3, with D possibly TRBD1 on 6 matching bases. V was shortened by 1 base and J by 1 base, with 9 bases between the two germline ends. The CDR3 is 15 amino acids. Germline assignment: CDR1 MGHRA and CDR2 YSYEKL. CDR3 sequence (DNA): TGCGCCAGCAGCCAAGTCTCAGGGGGCACAGATACGCAGTATTTT. This sequence encodes CASSQVSGGTDTQYF.

The J gene is TRBJ2-5, the V gene TRBV7-2, with TRBD2 matching over 9 bases. The V and J ends lost 1 base and 3 bases, in that order; junction bases with no gene match: 6. The V gene's germline CDR1 is SGHTA and CDR2 FQGNSA. The CDR3 contains 16 residues. For the CDR3, the DNA is TGTGCCAGCAGCTTAGGGCTGGCGGGAGGGAAAGAGACCCAGTACTTC. Translated, it gives CASSLGLAGGKETQYF.

The rearrangement links TRBV7-2 to TRBJ2-2; D might be TRBD2 (6 bases). Germline-derived CDR1 and CDR2 are SGHTA and FQGNSA. Trimming stripped 4 bases from V and 5 bases from J, with 11 bases between. The CDR3 has 14 amino acids. The CDR3 loop reads CASSWRGGTGELFF. The CDR3, as DNA: TGTGCCAGCAGCTGGAGGGGCGGAACCGGGGAGCTGTTTTTT.

The chain carries TRBV7-8 and TRBJ2-1; D not certain. CDR3 length equals 15 residues. Germline values: CDR1 SGHVS, CDR2 FQNEAQ. V was clipped by 5 bases and J by 8 bases, with 19 bases between them. CDR3 DNA sequence: TGTGCCAGCAGCCCATTAGCAATCGGTGTCGATGAGCAGTTCTTC. It codes for CASSPLAIGVDEQFF.

This clone was seen a handful of times. The rearrangement joins TRBV6-1 to TRBJ1-6, with D tentatively TRBD1 (6 bases). Trimming pared 8 bases from V and 8 bases from J, leaving 19 bases between. The CDR3 is made up of 15 amino acids. Germline CDR1 and CDR2: MNHNS and SASEGT. The CDR3 nucleotides read TGTGCCAGCGGCGGGCTTTCGGACAGTCATTCACCCCTCCACTTT. Translated, it gives CASGGLSDSHSPLHF.

This chain links TRBV4-1 with TRBJ1-6, with 7 bases aligning to TRBD1. This CDR3 is built from 15 residues. V dropped 1 base and J dropped 7; count of bases not matched to a gene: 4. The germline V gene encodes CDR1 MGHRA and CDR2 YSYEKL. The CDR3 region is CASSQAGTENSPLHF. CDR3 DNA sequence: TGCGCCAGCAGCCAAGCCGGGACAGAAAATTCACCCCTCCACTTT.

The rearrangement uses TRBV11-3 and TRBJ1-3; D is ambiguous. The V gene's germline CDR1 is SGHNT and CDR2 YENEEA. V lost 7 bases, J lost 8 bases, and 15 bases lay in between. The CDR3 has 13 residues. In nucleotides, the CDR3 is TGTGCCAGCACCCCTCTCGGGGAGGACACCATATATTTT. Translating gives CASTPLGEDTIYF.

J is TRBJ2-3 and V is TRBV6-1, with 9 bases identical to TRBD1. With V trimmed by 4 bases and J by 4 bases, 6 bases remained unmatched. This CDR3 has 15 amino acids. CDR1 and CDR2 (germline): MNHNS, SASEGT. As DNA, the CDR3 is TGTGCCAGCAGTGCGGGACAGGGTGGGGCAGATACGCAGTATTTT. The encoded protein is CASSAGQGGADTQYF.

The chain employs TRBV5-6 and TRBJ1-1; the D gene is possibly TRBD1 (6 bases). The V end lost 4 bases, the J end lost 10 bases, and 11 bases lay between the germline ends. CDR1 SGHDT and CDR2 YYEEEE come from the germline V gene. The CDR3 extends over 11 amino acids. CDR3 DNA sequence: TGTGCCAGCAGCGTACAGGGTAGAGCTTTCTTT. Amino acids: CASSVQGRAFF.